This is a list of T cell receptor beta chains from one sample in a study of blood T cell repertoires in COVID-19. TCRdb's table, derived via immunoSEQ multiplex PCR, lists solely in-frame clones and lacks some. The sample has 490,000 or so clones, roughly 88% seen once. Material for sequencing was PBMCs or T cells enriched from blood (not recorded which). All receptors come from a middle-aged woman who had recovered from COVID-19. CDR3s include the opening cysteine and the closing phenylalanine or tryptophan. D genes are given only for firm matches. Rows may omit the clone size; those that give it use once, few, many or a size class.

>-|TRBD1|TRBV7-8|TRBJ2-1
CASRTGNEQFF
TGTGCCAGCCGGACAGGGAATGAGCAGTTCTTC
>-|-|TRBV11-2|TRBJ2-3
CASSLGMGALSTDTQYF
TGTGCCAGCAGCTTAGGGATGGGCGCGTTGAGCACAGATACGCAGTATTTT
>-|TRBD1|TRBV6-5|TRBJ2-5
CASSYRDRWETQYF
TGTGCCAGCAGTTACCGGGACAGGTGGGAGACCCAGTACTTC
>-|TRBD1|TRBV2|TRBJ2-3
CASSRDRSSTDTQYF
TGTGCCAGCAGTCGGGACAGATCTAGCACAGATACGCAGTATTTT
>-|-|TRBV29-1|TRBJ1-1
CSVRGLMNTEAFF
TGCAGCGTGCGGGGGCTTATGAACACTGAAGCTTTCTTT
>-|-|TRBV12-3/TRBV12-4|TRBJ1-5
CASSDSQGQPQHF
TGTGCCAGCAGTGACAGTCAAGGGCAGCCCCAGCATTTT
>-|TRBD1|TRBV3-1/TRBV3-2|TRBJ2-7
CASSRTGGSYEQYF
TGTGCCAGCAGCCGGACAGGGGGTAGCTACGAGCAGTACTTC
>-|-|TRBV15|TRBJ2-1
CATSKVRDLDNEQFF
TGTGCCACCAGCAAGGTCCGGGACTTAGACAATGAGCAGTTCTTC
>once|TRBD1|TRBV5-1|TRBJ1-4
CASSSQGAEEKLFF
TGCGCCAGCAGCTCCCAGGGGGCAGAAGAAAAACTGTTTTTT
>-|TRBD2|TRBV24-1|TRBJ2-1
CATSAPASGSHNEQFF
TGTGCCACCAGTGCCCCCGCTAGCGGGAGCCACAATGAGCAGTTCTTC
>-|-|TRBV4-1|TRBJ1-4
CASSPSLRSKLFF
TGCGCCAGCAGCCCCTCCTTGAGGTCCAAACTGTTTTTT
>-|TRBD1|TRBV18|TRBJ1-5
CASSPGTGYNQPQHF
TGTGCCAGCTCACCTGGGACAGGCTACAATCAGCCCCAGCATTTT
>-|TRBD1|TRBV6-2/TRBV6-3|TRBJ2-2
CASSYPQGAPTGELFF
TGTGCCAGCAGTTACCCCCAGGGGGCGCCCACCGGGGAGCTGTTTTTT
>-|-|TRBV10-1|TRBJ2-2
CASSVSRMRTGELFF
TGCGCCAGCAGTGTTTCCCGAATGAGAACCGGGGAGCTGTTTTTT